This T cell receptor (beta chain) originates from a study of cytomegalovirus exposure and HLA in healthy donors. Study findings and constraints: Later analysis reportedly placed an Asian-associated ancestry cluster below the roughly 680-donor mean in N-insertions.

Donors in the study were healthy people who gave bone marrow. This PCR relied on a set of 60 Vbeta primers and 13 Jbeta primers. The table came from immunoSEQ multiplex PCR; TCRdb's copy has only in-frame clones and leaves some out. The sample lists 95,000 to 100,000 clones, around 82% occurring once. A note on this clone: Its antigen is unknown.

The sample comprised PBMCs. This sequence was found in a woman aged 55-75 years in good health and CMV-seronegative.

Here the CDR3 reads CASSPDETRYRNEQFF. As DNA, the CDR3 is TGTGCCAGCAGCCCAGACGAGACTAGATATCGGAATGAGCAGTTCTTC. The chain is built from TRBV7-9 and TRBJ2-1; perhaps TRBD2 as D (6 bases). CDR1 is SEHNR, CDR2 FQNEAQ, per germline (reference sequence). With 5 bases removed from V and 7 bases from J, the gap between germline ends came to 21 bases. This CDR3 contains 16 residues.